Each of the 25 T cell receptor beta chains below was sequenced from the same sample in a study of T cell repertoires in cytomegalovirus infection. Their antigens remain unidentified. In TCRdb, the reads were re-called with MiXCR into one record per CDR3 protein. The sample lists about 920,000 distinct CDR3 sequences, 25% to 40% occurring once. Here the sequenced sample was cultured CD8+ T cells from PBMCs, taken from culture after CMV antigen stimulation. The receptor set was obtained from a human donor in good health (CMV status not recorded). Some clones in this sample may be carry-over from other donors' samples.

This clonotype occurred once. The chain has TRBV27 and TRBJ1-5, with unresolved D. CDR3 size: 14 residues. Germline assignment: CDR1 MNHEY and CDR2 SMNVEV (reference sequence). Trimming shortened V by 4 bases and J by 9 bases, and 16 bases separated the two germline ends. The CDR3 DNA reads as TGTGCCAGCAGTTCGTTGGGTGGACTTCTGCCCCAGCATTTT. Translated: CASSSLGGLLPQHF.

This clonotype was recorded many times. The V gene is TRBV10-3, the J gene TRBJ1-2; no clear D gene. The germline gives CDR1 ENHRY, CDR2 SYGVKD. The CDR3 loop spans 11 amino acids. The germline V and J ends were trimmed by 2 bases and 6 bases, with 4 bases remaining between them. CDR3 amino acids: CAISEADGYTF. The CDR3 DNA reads TGTGCCATCAGTGAGGCAGATGGCTACACCTTC.

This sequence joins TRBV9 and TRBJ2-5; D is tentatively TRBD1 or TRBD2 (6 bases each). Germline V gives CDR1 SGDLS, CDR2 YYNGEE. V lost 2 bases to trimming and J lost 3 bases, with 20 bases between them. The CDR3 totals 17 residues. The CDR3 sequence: CASSVNPGAIMEETQYF. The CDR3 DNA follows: TGTGCCAGCAGCGTCAACCCGGGGGCCATAATGGAAGAGACCCAGTACTTC.

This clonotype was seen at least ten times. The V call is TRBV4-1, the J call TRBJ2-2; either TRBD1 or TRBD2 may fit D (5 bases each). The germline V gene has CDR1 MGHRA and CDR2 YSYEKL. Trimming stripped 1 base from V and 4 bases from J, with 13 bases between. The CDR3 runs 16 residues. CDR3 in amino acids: CASSQVDRGVTGELFF. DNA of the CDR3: TGCGCCAGCAGCCAAGTCGACAGAGGGGTCACCGGGGAGCTGTTTTTT.

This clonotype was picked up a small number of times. CDR3 nucleotide sequence: TGTGCCAGCAGCCTGGTACCTACCGGGGAGCTGTTTTTT. Its translation: CASSLVPTGELFF. V and J are TRBV7-6 and TRBJ2-2; D is unclear. There are 13 residues in the CDR3. The V end was cut by 5 bases, the J end by 5 bases, with 9 bases between. Germline values: CDR1 SGHVS, CDR2 FNYEAQ.

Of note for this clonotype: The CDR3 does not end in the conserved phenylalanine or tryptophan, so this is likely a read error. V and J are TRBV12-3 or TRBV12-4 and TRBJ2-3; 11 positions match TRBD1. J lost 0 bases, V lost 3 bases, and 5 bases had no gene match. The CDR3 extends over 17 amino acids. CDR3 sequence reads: CASSLGQGGSSTDTQYI. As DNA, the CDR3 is TGTGCCAGCAGTTTGGGACAGGGGGGCTCTAGCACAGATACGCAGTATATT.

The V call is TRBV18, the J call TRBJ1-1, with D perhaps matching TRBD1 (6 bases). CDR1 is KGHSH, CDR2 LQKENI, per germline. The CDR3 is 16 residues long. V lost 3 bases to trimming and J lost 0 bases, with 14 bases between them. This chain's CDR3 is CASSPDTTGMNTEAFF. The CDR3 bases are TGTGCCAGCTCACCCGATACAACAGGGATGAACACTGAAGCTTTCTTT.

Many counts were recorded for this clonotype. The CDR3 is CASTHDRREQYF. The CDR3 bases are TGTGCCAGCACCCACGACAGGAGGGAGCAGTACTTC. The chain has TRBV7-2 and TRBJ2-7; D perhaps matches TRBD1 (6 bases). V lost 7 bases and J 7 bases, leaving 14 bases between the germline ends. Germline CDR1 SGHTA, CDR2 FQGNSA. This CDR3 region has 12 residues.

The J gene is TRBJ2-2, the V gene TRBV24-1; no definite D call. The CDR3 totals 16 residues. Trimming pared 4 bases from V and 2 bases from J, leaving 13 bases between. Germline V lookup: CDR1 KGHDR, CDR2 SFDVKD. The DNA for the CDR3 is TGTGCCACCAGTGAGAAGGTCCGGAGAAACACCGGGGAGCTGTTTTTT. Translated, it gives CATSEKVRRNTGELFF.

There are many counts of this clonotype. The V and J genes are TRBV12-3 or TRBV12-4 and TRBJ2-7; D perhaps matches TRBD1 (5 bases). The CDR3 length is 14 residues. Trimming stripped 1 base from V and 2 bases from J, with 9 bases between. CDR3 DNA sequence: TGTGCCAGCAGTTTAGTTCAGGGCCCCTACGAGCAGTACTTC. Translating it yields CASSLVQGPYEQYF.

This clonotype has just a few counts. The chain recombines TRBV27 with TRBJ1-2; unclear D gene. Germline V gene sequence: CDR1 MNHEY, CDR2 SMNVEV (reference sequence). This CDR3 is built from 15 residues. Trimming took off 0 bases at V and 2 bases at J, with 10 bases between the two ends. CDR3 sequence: CASSLSSDKNYGYTF. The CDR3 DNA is TGTGCCAGCAGTTTATCATCCGACAAGAACTATGGCTACACCTTC.

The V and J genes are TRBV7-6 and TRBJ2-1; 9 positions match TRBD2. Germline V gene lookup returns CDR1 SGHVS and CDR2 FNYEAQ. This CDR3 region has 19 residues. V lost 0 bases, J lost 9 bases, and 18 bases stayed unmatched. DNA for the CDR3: TGTGCCAGCAGCTTAGCGGATCGTTGGGGAGCGGGGGGAGGTTTTGAGCAGTTCTTC. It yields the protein CASSLADRWGAGGGFEQFF.

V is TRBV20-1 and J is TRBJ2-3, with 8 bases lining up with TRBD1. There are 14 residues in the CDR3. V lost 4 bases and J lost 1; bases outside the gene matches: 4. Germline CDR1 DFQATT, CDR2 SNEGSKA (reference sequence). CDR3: CSAKQGVGTDTQYF. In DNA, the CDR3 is TGCAGTGCTAAACAGGGGGTGGGCACAGATACGCAGTATTTT.

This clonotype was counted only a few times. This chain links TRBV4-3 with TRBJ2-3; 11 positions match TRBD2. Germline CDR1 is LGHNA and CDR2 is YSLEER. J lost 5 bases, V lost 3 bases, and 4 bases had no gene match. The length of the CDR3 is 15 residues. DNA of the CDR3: TGCGCCAGCAGCCATTTAGCGGGGGGGTTAGATACGCAGTATTTT. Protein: CASSHLAGGLDTQYF.

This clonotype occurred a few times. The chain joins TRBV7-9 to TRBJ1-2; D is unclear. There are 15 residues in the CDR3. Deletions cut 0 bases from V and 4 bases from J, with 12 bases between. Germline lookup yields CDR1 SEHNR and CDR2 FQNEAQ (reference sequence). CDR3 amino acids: CASSLAQNRLYGYTF. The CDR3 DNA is TGTGCCAGCAGCTTAGCGCAGAACAGACTCTATGGCTACACCTTC.

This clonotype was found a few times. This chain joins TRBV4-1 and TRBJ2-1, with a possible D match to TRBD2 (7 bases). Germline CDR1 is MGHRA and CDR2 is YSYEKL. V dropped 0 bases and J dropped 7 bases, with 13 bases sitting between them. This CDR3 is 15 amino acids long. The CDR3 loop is CASSQEGGPGNEQFF. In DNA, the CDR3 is TGCGCCAGCAGCCAAGAGGGGGGGCCTGGGAATGAGCAGTTCTTC.

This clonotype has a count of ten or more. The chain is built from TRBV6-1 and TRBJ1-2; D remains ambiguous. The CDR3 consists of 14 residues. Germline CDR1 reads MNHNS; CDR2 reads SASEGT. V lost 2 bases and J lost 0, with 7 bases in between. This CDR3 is CASSEMATNYGYTF. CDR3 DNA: TGTGCCAGCAGTGAAATGGCGACTAACTATGGCTACACCTTC.

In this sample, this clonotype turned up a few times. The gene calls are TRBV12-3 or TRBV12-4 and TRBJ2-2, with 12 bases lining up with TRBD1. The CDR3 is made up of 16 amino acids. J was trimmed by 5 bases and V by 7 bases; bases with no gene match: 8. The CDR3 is CASTSGTGGRTGELFF. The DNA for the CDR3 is TGTGCCAGCACCTCAGGGACAGGGGGCCGGACCGGGGAGCTGTTTTTT.

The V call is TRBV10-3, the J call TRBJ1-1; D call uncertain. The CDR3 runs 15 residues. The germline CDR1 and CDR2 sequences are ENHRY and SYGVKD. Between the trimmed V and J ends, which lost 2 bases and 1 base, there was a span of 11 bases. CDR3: CAISEPREKNTEAFF. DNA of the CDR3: TGTGCCATCAGTGAGCCTCGGGAAAAGAACACTGAAGCTTTCTTT.

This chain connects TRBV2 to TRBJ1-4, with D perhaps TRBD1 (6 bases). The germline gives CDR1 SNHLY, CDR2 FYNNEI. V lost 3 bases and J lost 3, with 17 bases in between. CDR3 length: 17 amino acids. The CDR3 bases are TGTGCCAGCAGTGAGGGTCGGCAGGGGCTCCCTAATGAAAAACTGTTTTTT. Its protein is CASSEGRQGLPNEKLFF.

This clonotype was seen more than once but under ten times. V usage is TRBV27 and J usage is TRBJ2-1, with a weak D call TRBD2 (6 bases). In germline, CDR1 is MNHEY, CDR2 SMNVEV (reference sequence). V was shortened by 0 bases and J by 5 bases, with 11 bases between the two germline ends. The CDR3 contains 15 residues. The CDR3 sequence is CASSLSGGTHNEQFF. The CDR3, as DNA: TGTGCCAGCAGTTTATCTGGCGGGACTCACAATGAGCAGTTCTTC.

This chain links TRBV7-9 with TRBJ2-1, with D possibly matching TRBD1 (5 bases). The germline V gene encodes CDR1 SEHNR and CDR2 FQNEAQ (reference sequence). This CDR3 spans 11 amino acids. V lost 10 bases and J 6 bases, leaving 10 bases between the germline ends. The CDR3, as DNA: TGTGCCACGGGTAGGGGCAATGAGCAGTTCTTC. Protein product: CATGRGNEQFF.

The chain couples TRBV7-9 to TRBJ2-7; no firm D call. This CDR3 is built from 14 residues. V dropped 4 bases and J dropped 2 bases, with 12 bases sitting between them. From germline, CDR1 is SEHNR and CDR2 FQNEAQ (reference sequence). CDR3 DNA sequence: TGTGCCAGCAGCTCTGTCCCGCGGACCTACGAGCAGTACTTC. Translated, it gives CASSSVPRTYEQYF.

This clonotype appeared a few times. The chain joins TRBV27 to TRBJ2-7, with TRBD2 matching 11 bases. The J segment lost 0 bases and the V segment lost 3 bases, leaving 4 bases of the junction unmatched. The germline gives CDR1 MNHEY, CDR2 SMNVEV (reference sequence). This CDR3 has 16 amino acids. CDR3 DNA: TGTGCCAGCAGTTTTAGCGGGGGGGCAATCTCCTACGAGCAGTACTTC. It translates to CASSFSGGAISYEQYF.

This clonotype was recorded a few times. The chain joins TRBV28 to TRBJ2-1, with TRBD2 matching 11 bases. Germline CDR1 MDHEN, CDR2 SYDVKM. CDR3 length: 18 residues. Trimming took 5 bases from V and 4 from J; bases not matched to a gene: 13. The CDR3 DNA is TGTGCCAGCAGTCCTCCTCCGGGACTAGCGGACTCGTACAATGAGCAGTTCTTC. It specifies CASSPPPGLADSYNEQFF.